Sequencing of this TCR beta chain was carried out in a study of T cell responses to AZD1222 COVID-19 vaccine. Method: immunoSEQ multiplex PCR; TCRdb's copy keeps in-frame clones and lacks some. The table has more than 80,000 clones, around 88% seen once; the top ten hold around a tenth. The trim removed 0 bases at V and 10 bases at J, leaving 10 bases unmatched. CDR1 SGHDN and CDR2 FVKESK come from the germline V gene. There are 16 residues in the CDR3. This chain connects TRBV14 to TRBJ2-1; 9 bases are a match to TRBD2. The sequence derives from an adult in good health. The material sequenced was peripheral blood, taken on day 0 of MenACWY control vaccination. CDR3 sequence (DNA): TGTGCCAGCAGCCAAGATCTGGCGGGGGGGAGAAGGGAGCAGTTCTTC. Translating it yields CASSQDLAGGRREQFF.